The rows below give T cell receptor beta chains drawn from one sample of a study of high-grade serous ovarian cancer treatment subgroups. Method: immunoSEQ multiplex PCR; TCRdb's copy keeps in-frame clones and lacks some. In the table there are 35,000 to 45,000 clones, around 80% of which are singletons. Source material: tumor tissue. Every receptor here comes from a human donor with high-grade serous ovarian cancer. Both conserved end residues are part of each CDR3.

v_gene	CDR3aa
TRBV7-9	CASSSETTNEKLFF
TRBV6-5	CASSPDRSSYEQYF
TRBV5-4	CASSFRKGVAYTEAFF
TRBV6-5	CASSSRDTEAFF
TRBV5-1	CASSSRGGHYNEQFF
TRBV19	CATREGLRDNEQFF
TRBV11-2	CASSSPQISGTYNEQFF
TRBV18	CASSGQGRNTGELFF
TRBV6-1	CASRATTNEKLFF
TRBV6-5	CASRPLAGGYNEQFF
TRBV27	CASSGLAGSDTQYF
TRBV2	CASNRDRVAYEQYF
TRBV7-3	CASSPIVGGEQFF
TRBV7-9	CASSPFAAYEQYF
TRBV5-6	CASSYTGSYEQYF
TRBV28	CASSFGGPSGANVLTF
TRBV7-9	CASSPYGQLYGYTF
TRBV7-9	CASSLAGEQYF
TRBV19	CASSIGGGRTNEQFF
TRBV7-3	CASSLKGDTEAFF
TRBV2	CASSEAGARPIPDTQYF
TRBV2	CASSDIIIPDLWPQHF
TRBV25-1	CASKGREGFFTNYGYTF
TRBV10-1	CASGEVAGTSGSRQETQYF
TRBV27	CASSFSPGDRAFF
TRBV6-7	CASRRKPYEQYF
TRBV4-2	CASSARDRGPKNIQYF
TRBV5-1	CASSVGQGTYNEQFF
TRBV9	CASSVVPTAGVQYF
TRBV19	CASSSGGSYEQYF
TRBV4-2	CASSRPQGATNEKLFF
TRBV7-2	CASSLPTSGNTIYF
TRBV7-9	CASSPRGASYNEQFF
TRBV29-1	CVLSSYNEQFF
TRBV5-4	CASSLDGGSFYEQYF
TRBV7-2	CASSSRLRGNEQFF
TRBV11-2	CASSLFGDLGSYNEQFF
TRBV7-9	CASSRPELTEAFF
TRBV4-2	CASSRTGLDTEAFF
TRBV7-2	CASSLGGLRSYEQYF
TRBV7-2	CASSEGNSYPFGYTF
TRBV7-2	CASSSPSGSNYEQYF
TRBV6-4	CASREGGRTNGELFF
TRBV28	CASSLYRRVNTEAFF
TRBV7-2	CASSFAGTPNTEAFF
TRBV7-2	CASSAGQPRAKTQYF
TRBV29-1	CSALRYSYGYTF
TRBV19	CASSMGRDTETQYF
TRBV28	CASSPIGGGNEKLFF
TRBV10-3	CAISSRDRGYEQYF
TRBV30	CAWSPRTYEQYF
TRBV4-1	CASSQGHPRNPLYEQYF
TRBV7-8	CASSSRDSPNQPQHF
TRBV10-3	CALPSRGIANTGELFF
TRBV10-2	CASSSLQGAQETQYF
TRBV10-3	CAISEWTGAGYTF
TRBV7-9	CASSFSGSSNQPQHF
TRBV28	CASSFQNSYEQYF
TRBV4-3	CASSQTERETQYF
TRBV27	CASSLWGPGNTGELFF